This paragraph reports one TCR beta chain. The sample comes from a study of T cell changes during pregnancy in multiple sclerosis. TCRdb's copy holds only in-frame clones and misses some; the assay was immunoSEQ multiplex PCR. The sample holds roughly 100,000 clones, about 90% seen once. This CDR3 region has 16 residues. Germline V lookup: CDR1 WNHNN, CDR2 SYGVQD (reference sequence). The V gene lost 8 bases and the J gene lost 0 bases, with 17 bases spanning the gap. The clonotype comes from a female donor with multiple sclerosis, enrolled in a pregnancy study. The rearrangement uses TRBV10-1 and TRBJ2-1; maybe TRBD1 (6 bases). The specimen was peripheral blood, collected after pregnancy. The CDR3 coding sequence is TGCGCCAGCTCCCCCCGGACAGCCAGCTCCTACAATGAGCAGTTCTTC. It translates to CASSPRTASSYNEQFF.